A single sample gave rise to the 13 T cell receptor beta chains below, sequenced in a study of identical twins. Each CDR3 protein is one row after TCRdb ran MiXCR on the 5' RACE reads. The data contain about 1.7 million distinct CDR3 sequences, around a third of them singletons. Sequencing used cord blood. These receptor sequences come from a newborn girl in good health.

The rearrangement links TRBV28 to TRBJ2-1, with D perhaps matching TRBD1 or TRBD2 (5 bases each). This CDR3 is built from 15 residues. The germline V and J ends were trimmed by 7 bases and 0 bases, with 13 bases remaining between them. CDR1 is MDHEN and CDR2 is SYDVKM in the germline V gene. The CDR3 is CASTLTGPSYNEQFF. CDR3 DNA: TGTGCCAGCACCTTAACGGGGCCCTCCTACAATGAGCAGTTCTTC. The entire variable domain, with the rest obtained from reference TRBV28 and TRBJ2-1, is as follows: DVKVTQSSRYLVKRTGEKVFLECVQDMDHENMFWYRQDPGLGLRLIYFSYDVKMKEKGDIPEGYSVSREKKERFSLILESASTNQTSMYLCASTLTGPSYNEQFFGPGTRLTVL.

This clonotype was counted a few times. As DNA, the CDR3 is TGCAGCGTTGATCTAGCGGGAGAGGGGAATGAGCAGTACTTC. Protein product: CSVDLAGEGNEQYF. The V and J genes are TRBV29-1 and TRBJ2-5, with TRBD2 matching over 10 bases. The CDR3 totals 14 residues. Looked up from germline, CDR1 is SQVTM and CDR2 is ANQGSEA. V trimming: 3 bases; J trimming: 11 bases; junction bases outside the gene matches: 12. Using reference TRBV29-1 and TRBJ2-5 for the parts outside the CDR3, the full variable domain is SAVISQKPSRDICQRGTSLTIQCQVDSQVTMMFWYRQQPGQSLTLIATANQGSEATYESGFVIDKFPISRPNLTFSTLTVSNMSPEDSSIYLCSVDLAGEGNEQYFGPGTRLLVL.

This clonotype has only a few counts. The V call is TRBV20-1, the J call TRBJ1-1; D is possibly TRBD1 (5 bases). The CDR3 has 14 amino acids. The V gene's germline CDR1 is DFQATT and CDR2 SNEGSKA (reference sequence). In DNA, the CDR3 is TGCAGCCCATCCCCCAGGGTTATGAACACTGAAGCTTTCTTT. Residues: CSPSPRVMNTEAFF.

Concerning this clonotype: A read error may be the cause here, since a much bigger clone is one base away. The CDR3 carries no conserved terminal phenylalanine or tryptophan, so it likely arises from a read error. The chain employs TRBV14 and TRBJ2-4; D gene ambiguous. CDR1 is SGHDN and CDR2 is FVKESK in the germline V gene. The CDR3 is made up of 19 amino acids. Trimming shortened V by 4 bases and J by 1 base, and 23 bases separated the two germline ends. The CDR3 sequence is CASSPERALVLPAKNIQYL. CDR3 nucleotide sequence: TGTGCCAGCAGCCCCGAACGTGCCCTGGTCCTGCCGGCCAAAAACATTCAGTACTTA.

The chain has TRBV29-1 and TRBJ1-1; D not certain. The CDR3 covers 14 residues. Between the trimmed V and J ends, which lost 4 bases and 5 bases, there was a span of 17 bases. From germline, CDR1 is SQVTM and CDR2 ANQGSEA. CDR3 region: CSVGLRQARTEAFF. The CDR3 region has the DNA TGCAGCGTTGGACTTCGGCAGGCTCGAACTGAAGCTTTCTTT.

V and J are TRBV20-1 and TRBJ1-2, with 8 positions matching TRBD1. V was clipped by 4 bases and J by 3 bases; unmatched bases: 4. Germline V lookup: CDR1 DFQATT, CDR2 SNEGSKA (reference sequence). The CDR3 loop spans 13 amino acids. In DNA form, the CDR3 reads TGCAGTGCTATAGGACAGGGACACTATGGCTACACCTTC. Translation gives CSAIGQGHYGYTF.

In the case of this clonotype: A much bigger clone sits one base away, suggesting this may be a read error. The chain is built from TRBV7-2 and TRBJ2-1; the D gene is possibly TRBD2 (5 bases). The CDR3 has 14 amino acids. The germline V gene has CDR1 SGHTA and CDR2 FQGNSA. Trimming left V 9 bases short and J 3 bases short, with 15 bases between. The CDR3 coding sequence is TGTGCCAGTTGTTCATGCCGGGGCTACAATGAGCAGTTCTTC. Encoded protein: CASCSCRGYNEQFF. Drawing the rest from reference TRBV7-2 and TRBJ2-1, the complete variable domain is GAGVSQSPSNKVTEKGKDVELRCDPISGHTALYWYRQSLGQGLEFLIYFQGNSAPDKSGLPSDRFSAERTGGSVSTLTIQRTQQEDSAVYLCASCSCRGYNEQFFGPGTRLTVL.

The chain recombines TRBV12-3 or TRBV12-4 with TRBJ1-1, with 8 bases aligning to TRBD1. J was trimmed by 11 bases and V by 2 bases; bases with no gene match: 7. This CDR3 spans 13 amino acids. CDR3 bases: TGTGCCAGCAGTTTAAATCAGGGGGCGCGCGCTTTCTTT. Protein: CASSLNQGARAFF.

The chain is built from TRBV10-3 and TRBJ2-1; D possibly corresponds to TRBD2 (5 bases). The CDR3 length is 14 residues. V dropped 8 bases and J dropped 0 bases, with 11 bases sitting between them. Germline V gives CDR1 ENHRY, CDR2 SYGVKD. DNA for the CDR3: TGTGCCATCCGGGGAACGGACTCCTACAATGAGCAGTTCTTC. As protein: CAIRGTDSYNEQFF.

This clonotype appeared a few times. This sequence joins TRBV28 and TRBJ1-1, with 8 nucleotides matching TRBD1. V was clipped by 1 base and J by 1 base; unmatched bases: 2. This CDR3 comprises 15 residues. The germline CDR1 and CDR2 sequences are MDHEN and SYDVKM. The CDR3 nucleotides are TGTGCCAGCAGTTTATACGGGACAGGGAACACTGAAGCTTTCTTT. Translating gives CASSLYGTGNTEAFF.

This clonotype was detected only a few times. In nucleotides, the CDR3 is TGTGCCATCAGTGAGCTAGACAGGGCCTCCAGCAATCAGCCCCAGCATTTT. Its translation: CAISELDRASSNQPQHF. V gene TRBV10-3 combines with J gene TRBJ1-5; 7 bases line up with TRBD1. Germline values: CDR1 ENHRY, CDR2 SYGVKD. The CDR3 has 17 amino acids. V shed 2 bases, J shed 1 base, and the junction held 8 bases outside the gene matches.

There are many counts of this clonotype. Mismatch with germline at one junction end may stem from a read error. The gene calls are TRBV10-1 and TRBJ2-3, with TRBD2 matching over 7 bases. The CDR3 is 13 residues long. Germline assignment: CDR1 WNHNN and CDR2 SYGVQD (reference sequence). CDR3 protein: CASRLASTDTQYF. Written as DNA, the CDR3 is TGTGCCAGCAGACTAGCAAGCACAGATACGCAGTATTTT.

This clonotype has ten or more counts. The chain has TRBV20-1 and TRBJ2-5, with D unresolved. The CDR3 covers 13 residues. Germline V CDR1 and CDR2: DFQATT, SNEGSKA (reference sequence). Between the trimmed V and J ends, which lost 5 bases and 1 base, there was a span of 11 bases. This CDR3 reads CSAPLDLQETQYF. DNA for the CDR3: TGCAGTGCTCCCCTTGACCTCCAAGAGACCCAGTACTTC.